One and the same sample provided the 25 T cell receptor beta chains below, sequenced in a study of response to subunit inactivated influenza vaccine. TCRdb reprocessed the RT-PCR reads with MiXCR, giving one entry per CDR3 protein. The profile shows 290,000 or so distinct CDR3 sequences, approximately 23% of them singletons. The sample in question was PBMCs from blood, obtained roughly 20 months after vaccination. All receptors derive from a man between 50 and 75 years old who received an inactivated influenza vaccine.

This clonotype was picked up many times. The chain combines TRBV25-1 with TRBJ2-7; tentatively, D is TRBD2 (5 bases). Germline V gene data show CDR1 as MGHDK and CDR2 as SYGVNS. The length of the CDR3 is 13 residues. The ends were cut back, 6 bases at V and 4 bases at J, with 13 bases in the middle. The CDR3 nucleotides are TGTGCCAGCAGCCCAGGAGGTGGATACGAGCAGTACTTC. Translation gives CASSPGGGYEQYF.

This clonotype showed up just a few times. The rearrangement joins TRBV18 to TRBJ2-3, with a weak D call TRBD1 (5 bases). The CDR3 sequence is 12 residues long. V lost 8 bases to trimming and J lost 8 bases, with 14 bases between them. Germline CDR1 and CDR2: KGHSH and LQKENI. The CDR3 nucleotides read TGTGCCAGCGCAATATACGACAGTACGCAGTATTTT. Amino acids: CASAIYDSTQYF.

V usage is TRBV5-1 and J usage is TRBJ1-3, with D unclear. Deletions cut 0 bases from V and 2 bases from J, with 6 bases between. CDR3 length: 14 residues. Germline assignment: CDR1 SGHRS and CDR2 YFSETQ. CDR3 loop: CASSLDGTGNTIYF. CDR3 DNA: TGCGCCAGCAGCTTGGATGGAACTGGAAACACCATATATTTT. Together with reference TRBV5-1 and TRBJ1-3, the CDR3 gives the full variable domain: KAGVTQTPRYLIKTRGQQVTLSCSPISGHRSVSWYQQTPGQGLQFLFEYFSETQRNKGNFPGRFSGRQFSNSRSEMNVSTLELGDSALYLCASSLDGTGNTIYFGEGSWLTVV.

The chain links TRBV6-2 or TRBV6-3 to TRBJ2-5; unclear D gene. CDR3 length: 15 residues. Germline lookup yields CDR1 MNHEY and CDR2 SVGEGT. Trimming took 0 bases from V and 4 from J, leaving 12 bases between them. CDR3 sequence: CASSYSSNFLETQYF. In DNA form, the CDR3 reads TGTGCCAGCAGTTACTCGAGTAACTTCTTAGAGACCCAGTACTTC.

The rearrangement links TRBV5-5 to TRBJ2-1; tentative D call: TRBD2 (6 bases). This CDR3 is built from 14 residues. Trimming removed 0 bases at V and 4 bases at J, with 8 bases between. CDR1 is SGHKS, CDR2 YYEKEE, per germline (reference sequence). Here the CDR3 reads CASSLVAAYNEQFF. The CDR3 DNA sequence: TGTGCCAGCAGCTTGGTAGCGGCTTACAATGAGCAGTTCTTC.

This clonotype was counted many times. The chain links TRBV18 to TRBJ2-1, with D perhaps TRBD2 (6 bases). The CDR3 extends over 14 amino acids. Germline CDR1 KGHSH, CDR2 LQKENI. Trimming shortened V by 1 base and J by 8 bases, and 12 bases separated the two germline ends. CDR3 protein: CASSPLEGSYEQFF. The CDR3 bases are TGTGCCAGCTCACCACTGGAGGGGTCGTATGAGCAGTTCTTC.

V usage is TRBV4-1 and J usage is TRBJ2-1; D might be TRBD2 (5 bases). V lost 1 base and J 5 bases, leaving 9 bases between the germline ends. CDR3 length equals 14 residues. Germline assignment: CDR1 MGHRA and CDR2 YSYEKL. The CDR3 DNA follows: TGCGCCAGCAGCCAAGTGACTAACAACAATGAGCAGTTCTTC. Amino acid sequence: CASSQVTNNNEQFF.

The rearrangement uses TRBV20-1 and TRBJ1-1; 8 positions agree with TRBD1. This CDR3 comprises 13 residues. V lost 1 base to trimming and J lost 5 bases; unmatched junction nucleotides: 3. The germline V gene encodes CDR1 DFQATT and CDR2 SNEGSKA (reference sequence). This CDR3 is CSARVTGGTEAFF. The CDR3 DNA is TGCAGTGCTAGAGTAACAGGGGGTACTGAAGCTTTCTTT.

This clonotype was observed a handful of times. The chain joins TRBV7-6 to TRBJ1-1; 11 bases map to TRBD1. This CDR3 has 19 amino acids. V dropped 2 bases and J dropped 3; count of bases not matched to a gene: 14. Germline values: CDR1 SGHVS, CDR2 FNYEAQ. This CDR3 reads CASSLMGGQGAVGYTEAFF. As DNA, the CDR3 is TGTGCCAGCAGCTTAATGGGTGGACAGGGGGCCGTAGGGTACACTGAAGCTTTCTTT.

This clonotype was seen only a few times. V is TRBV4-2 and J is TRBJ2-3; TRBD2 agrees at 8 bases. The CDR3 is 17 amino acids. In germline, CDR1 is LGHNA, CDR2 YNFKEQ. Trimming at V came to 2 bases and at J to 0 bases, leaving 7 bases not matched to a gene. The CDR3 spells CASSQNPGLASTDTQYF. As DNA, the CDR3 is TGTGCCAGCAGCCAAAACCCCGGACTAGCTAGCACAGATACGCAGTATTTT.

This clonotype has just a few counts. The CDR3 nucleotides are TGTGCCAGCAGTTCGACAGGGGGGTCCTACAATGAGCAGTTCTTC. As protein: CASSSTGGSYNEQFF. The rearrangement joins TRBV28 to TRBJ2-1, with TRBD1 identical over 9 bases. Germline values: CDR1 MDHEN, CDR2 SYDVKM. V was pared by 4 bases and J by 1 base, with 2 bases of the junction left unmatched. This CDR3 comprises 15 residues.

The V call is TRBV4-3, the J call TRBJ2-2; the match to TRBD2 covers 8 bases. In germline, CDR1 is LGHNA, CDR2 YSLEER. V was pared by 0 bases and J by 3 bases, with 3 bases of the junction left unmatched. This CDR3 has 16 amino acids. CDR3: CASSQDGRAHTGELFF. The DNA for the CDR3 is TGCGCCAGCAGCCAAGACGGGAGGGCCCACACCGGGGAGCTGTTTTTT.

The chain links TRBV27 to TRBJ1-5, with D tentatively TRBD1 (5 bases). Per germline, CDR1 MNHEY and CDR2 SMNVEV (reference sequence). V was pared by 2 bases and J by 6 bases, with 14 bases between. The CDR3 has 15 amino acids. The CDR3 spells CASSLRGALGQPQHF. Here the CDR3 DNA reads TGTGCCAGCAGTTTACGAGGGGCTCTAGGTCAGCCCCAGCATTTT.

This clonotype was counted ten times or more. The chain links TRBV5-6 to TRBJ1-5; D unclear. The V gene's germline CDR1 is SGHDT and CDR2 YYEEEE. The CDR3 is made up of 15 amino acids. The ends were cut back, 4 bases at V and 1 base at J, with 12 bases in the middle. The CDR3 DNA sequence: TGTGCCAGCAGCCTGTCGCTTGGAAGCAATCAGCCCCAGCATTTT. Its translation is CASSLSLGSNQPQHF.

This clonotype was detected a few times. The gene calls are TRBV4-3 and TRBJ1-2; no definite D call. Between the trimmed V and J ends, which lost 1 base and 2 bases, there was a span of 17 bases. The germline CDR1 and CDR2 sequences are LGHNA and YSLEER. The length of the CDR3 is 17 residues. CDR3 sequence reads: CASSQAEGKSSNYGYTF. CDR3 sequence (DNA): TGCGCCAGCAGCCAAGCTGAAGGGAAGTCTTCGAACTATGGCTACACCTTC.

Only a few counts were recorded for this clonotype. This sequence joins TRBV4-3 and TRBJ2-5; 10 bases match TRBD2. V lost 0 bases to trimming and J lost 4 bases; unmatched junction nucleotides: 8. This CDR3 spans 17 amino acids. Per germline, CDR1 LGHNA and CDR2 YSLEER. This CDR3 is CASSQDHTSGVGETQYF. CDR3 nucleotides: TGCGCCAGCAGCCAAGATCACACTAGCGGGGTAGGAGAGACCCAGTACTTC.

The sample holds a few counts of this clonotype. This chain uses TRBV11-2 with TRBJ2-1, with TRBD1 matching over 9 bases. Losses at the gene ends were 8 bases for V and 9 bases for J; bases not matched to a gene: 11. Germline V CDR1 and CDR2: SGHAT, FQNNGV. The CDR3 is 14 amino acids. CDR3 DNA sequence: TGTGCCAGCCGGCCGGACAGGGGCTTTTTTGAGCAGTTCTTC. Protein product: CASRPDRGFFEQFF. Complete variable domain (other parts from reference TRBV11-2 and TRBJ2-1): EAGVAQSPRYKIIEKRQSVAFWCNPISGHATLYWYQQILGQGPKLLIQFQNNGVVDDSQLPKDRFSAERLKGVDSTLKIQPAKLEDSAVYLCASRPDRGFFEQFFGPGTRLTVL.

The chain carries TRBV5-1 and TRBJ2-5, with no clear D. The CDR3 totals 14 residues. Germline V CDR1 and CDR2: SGHRS, YFSETQ. V was clipped by 0 bases and J by 0 bases, with 6 bases between them. The CDR3 loop reads CASSLVEYQETQYF. The DNA of the CDR3 is TGCGCCAGCAGCTTGGTGGAGTACCAAGAGACCCAGTACTTC.

This clonotype was counted only a few times. The chain carries TRBV19 and TRBJ1-1; the D gene is possibly TRBD1 (6 bases). The germline V and J ends were trimmed by 7 bases and 4 bases, with 16 bases remaining between them. CDR3 size: 14 residues. Germline CDR1 is LNHDA and CDR2 is SQIVND (reference sequence). CDR3 region: CASTRGGVGTEAFF. The CDR3 DNA sequence: TGTGCCAGTACTAGAGGGGGTGTTGGCACTGAAGCTTTCTTT.

The chain joins TRBV7-9 to TRBJ2-3, with D possibly matching TRBD2 (7 bases). V lost 5 bases and J 2 bases, leaving 17 bases between the germline ends. CDR1 and CDR2 from the germline V gene are SEHNR and FQNEAQ (reference sequence). There are 16 residues in the CDR3. The CDR3 spells CASSPRRGGDTDTQYF. Written as DNA, the CDR3 is TGTGCCAGCAGCCCCCGAAGGGGGGGAGACACAGATACGCAGTATTTT.

V gene TRBV10-2 combines with J gene TRBJ1-1, with 7 bases that match TRBD1. Germline V gene sequence: CDR1 WSHSY, CDR2 SAAADI. The CDR3 consists of 14 residues. V was pared by 2 bases and J by 4 bases, with 4 bases of the junction left unmatched. The CDR3 DNA follows: TGCGCCAGCAGTGAGACAGGGGCAGCCACTGAAGCTTTCTTT. Its translation is CASSETGAATEAFF.

The chain recombines TRBV12-3 or TRBV12-4 with TRBJ1-6, with unresolved D. V dropped 2 bases and J dropped 9 bases, with 8 bases sitting between them. CDR3 length: 13 amino acids. The CDR3 DNA is TGTGCCAGCAGTTTAACAGAACTTTCACCCCTCCACTTT. As protein: CASSLTELSPLHF.

There are many counts of this clonotype. The V gene is TRBV20-1, the J gene TRBJ2-4; possible D gene TRBD2, 5 bases. The CDR3 runs to 17 residues. Trimming shortened V by 0 bases and J by 4 bases, and 19 bases separated the two germline ends. From germline, CDR1 is DFQATT and CDR2 SNEGSKA (reference sequence). The CDR3 here is CSARDTKEDQWKNIQYF. DNA for the CDR3: TGCAGTGCTAGAGATACGAAGGAGGACCAATGGAAAAACATTCAGTACTTC.

This clonotype was counted only a few times. V gene TRBV5-1 combines with J gene TRBJ2-7; TRBD1 is a possible D gene (6 bases). V shed 4 bases and J shed 3 bases, with 17 bases lying between them. This CDR3 spans 15 amino acids. CDR1 and CDR2 from the germline V gene are SGHRS and YFSETQ. DNA of the CDR3: TGCGCCAGCAGCCCCACCGGGACACGGAACTACGAGCAGTACTTC. Translation gives CASSPTGTRNYEQYF.

The CDR3 reads CSARDGGTSGYYEQYF. CDR3 nucleotide sequence: TGCAGTGCTAGAGATGGGGGGACTAGCGGATACTACGAGCAGTACTTC. The chain links TRBV20-1 to TRBJ2-7; 11 positions agree with TRBD2. Germline lookup yields CDR1 DFQATT and CDR2 SNEGSKA (reference sequence). Germline trimming cut 0 bases from V and 3 bases from J; bases unmatched to any gene: 7. This CDR3 is built from 16 residues.